This T cell receptor (beta chain) was identified during a study of blood T cell repertoires in COVID-19. Study at large: Both acute and convalescent COVID-19 samples were obtained from the United States, Italy and Spain. From T cells, B-cell-depleted T cells, or PBMCs came the material, which was cDNA or gDNA.

How the authors handled the data: Quantification of nucleated cells was approximated via reference gene primer amplification. Sequenced by immunoSEQ multiplex PCR; TCRdb stores in-frame clones only, minus some. The D gene and trimming were derived from the DNA, and the V and J assignments and clone size from that table. This table has about 29,000 clones, under 85% appearing once. The origin of this receptor is a woman aged 65 to 85 with active or convalescent COVID-19. Sequenced input: peripheral blood.

CDR3 coding DNA: TGTGCCAGCAGTTACATGAGGGCAAGGACCGGGGAGCTGTTTTTT. It translates to CASSYMRARTGELFF. The chain is built from TRBV6-2 or TRBV6-3 and TRBJ2-2; D may be TRBD2 (5 bases). Germline V lookup: CDR1 MNHEY, CDR2 SVGEGT. V was cut by 2 bases and J by 5 bases, with 12 bases left in between. The CDR3 spans 15 residues.